A single sample gave rise to the 12 T cell receptor beta chains below, sequenced in a study of blood T cell repertoires in COVID-19. The protocol was immunoSEQ multiplex PCR, while the TCRdb copy is restricted to in-frame clones and leaves out a portion. This sample has 90,000 to 130,000 clones; 60% to 85% occur once, and the top ten carry 1.8%. Sequenced input: peripheral blood. These receptors were obtained from a middle-aged woman with acute or convalescent COVID-19.

The chain couples TRBV5-1 to TRBJ1-5; possible D gene TRBD1, 5 bases. This CDR3 spans 16 amino acids. Germline loops: CDR1 SGHRS, CDR2 YFSETQ. The germline V and J ends were trimmed by 4 bases and 4 bases, with 18 bases remaining between them. Here the CDR3 DNA reads TGCGCCAGCAGCCTCACTGGATTGGACACTAATCAGCCCCAGCATTTT. Translating it yields CASSLTGLDTNQPQHF.

The rearrangement joins TRBV6-1 to TRBJ1-5; D may be TRBD1 (5 bases). The CDR3 length is 16 residues. The germline V gene encodes CDR1 MNHNS and CDR2 SASEGT. The V end was cut by 0 bases, the J end by 7 bases, with 16 bases between. Here the CDR3 DNA reads TGTGCCAGCAGTGAAGCGTGGGGCCCCCTGGGGCAGCCCCAGCATTTT. This gives the protein CASSEAWGPLGQPQHF.

This sequence joins TRBV28 and TRBJ2-1; 7 nucleotides match TRBD2. Germline V lookup: CDR1 MDHEN, CDR2 SYDVKM. CDR3 size: 14 residues. V gave up 6 bases and J gave up 7 bases; unmatched junction bases: 9. The CDR3 spells CASRLGGSINEQFF. CDR3 in DNA: TGTGCCAGCAGACTCGGGGGGTCCATTAATGAGCAGTTCTTC.

The chain couples TRBV3-1 (or the pseudogene TRBV3-2) to TRBJ1-4; no reliable D call. Trimming took 7 bases from V and 17 from J, leaving 11 bases between them. This CDR3 spans 9 amino acids. Germline V CDR1 and CDR2: LGHDT, YNNKEL (reference sequence). As DNA, the CDR3 is TGTGCCAGCACCCCTCAGGCCTTTTTT. Protein product: CASTPQAFF.

The chain has TRBV3-1 (or the pseudogene TRBV3-2) and TRBJ1-6, with a tentative D call TRBD1 (5 bases). CDR3 length: 15 amino acids. From germline, CDR1 is LGHDT and CDR2 YNNKEL (reference sequence). V was cut by 3 bases and J by 9 bases, with 15 bases left in between. CDR3 nucleotides: TGTGCCAGCAGCCATAATCAATGGGACTTTTCACCCCTCCACTTT. It encodes CASSHNQWDFSPLHF.

V gene TRBV5-1 combines with J gene TRBJ2-5; 7 bases map to TRBD1. Germline-derived CDR1 and CDR2 are SGHRS and YFSETQ. The CDR3 loop spans 15 amino acids. Trimming took 5 bases from V and 2 from J; bases not matched to a gene: 9. The CDR3 region has the DNA TGCGCCAGCAGAAAGCAGGGGGATTGGCAAGAGACCCAGTACTTC. It is translated as CASRKQGDWQETQYF. Complete variable domain (other parts from reference TRBV5-1 and TRBJ2-5): KAGVTQTPRYLIKTRGQQVTLSCSPISGHRSVSWYQQTPGQGLQFLFEYFSETQRNKGNFPGRFSGRQFSNSRSEMNVSTLELGDSALYLCASRKQGDWQETQYFGPGTRLLVL.

This clone occurred once. Other DNA variants within this sample encode the same CDR3. The V gene is TRBV12-3 or TRBV12-4, the J gene TRBJ1-2; D uncertain. This CDR3 region has 13 residues. V gave up 2 bases and J gave up 3 bases, with 7 bases separating them. CDR3 protein: CASSLSGDYGYTF. DNA of the CDR3: TGTGCCAGCAGTTTATCGGGAGACTATGGCTACACCTTC.

This clone was counted a single time. The chain employs TRBV18 and TRBJ2-5; 11 nucleotides align to TRBD2. Trimming removed 8 bases from V and 1 base from J; junction bases left unmatched: 12. This CDR3 has 17 amino acids. CDR1 and CDR2 from the germline V gene are KGHSH and LQKENI. Here the CDR3 reads CASGPLGTSGGQETQYF. The CDR3 DNA follows: TGTGCCAGCGGGCCCTTAGGAACTAGCGGGGGCCAAGAGACCCAGTACTTC. The entire variable domain, with the rest obtained from reference TRBV18 and TRBJ2-5, is as follows: NAGVMQNPRHLVRRRGQEARLRCSPMKGHSHVYWYRQLPEEGLKFMVYLQKENIIDESGMPKERFSAEFPKEGPSILRIQQVVRGDSAAYFCASGPLGTSGGQETQYFGPGTRLLVL.

The chain employs TRBV5-1 and TRBJ1-1; D gene unclear. This CDR3 contains 13 residues. Germline values: CDR1 SGHRS, CDR2 YFSETQ. V was cut by 0 bases and J by 2 bases, with 5 bases left in between. For the CDR3, the DNA is TGCGCCAGCAGCTTGGGAGCAAACACTGAAGCTTTCTTT. Protein sequence: CASSLGANTEAFF.

The chain recombines TRBV27 with TRBJ2-5; TRBD1 matches 8 bases. With 3 bases clipped from V and 0 bases from J, the junction kept 9 bases outside the gene matches. CDR1 is MNHEY and CDR2 is SMNVEV in the germline V gene (reference sequence). The CDR3 has 17 amino acids. Written as DNA, the CDR3 is TGTGCCAGCAGTTTCGGACAGGGCGGAGGAAACCAAGAGACCCAGTACTTC. Amino acid sequence: CASSFGQGGGNQETQYF.

The rearrangement joins TRBV9 to TRBJ1-1; D gene unclear. V was clipped by 2 bases and J by 5 bases, with 10 bases between them. This CDR3 region has 13 residues. Looked up from germline, CDR1 is SGDLS and CDR2 is YYNGEE. This chain's CDR3 is CASSVSYRTEAFF. In DNA form, the CDR3 reads TGTGCCAGCAGCGTTAGCTATAGGACTGAAGCTTTCTTT.

This clone was detected a few times. The genes are TRBV11-2 and TRBJ2-5, with D uncertain. Between the trimmed V and J ends, which lost 1 base and 5 bases, there was a span of 8 bases. CDR3 size: 13 residues. Germline lookup yields CDR1 SGHAT and CDR2 FQNNGV. The CDR3 region has the DNA TGTGCCAGCAGCTTAGCAGGAAGGGAGACCCAGTACTTC. Protein: CASSLAGRETQYF.